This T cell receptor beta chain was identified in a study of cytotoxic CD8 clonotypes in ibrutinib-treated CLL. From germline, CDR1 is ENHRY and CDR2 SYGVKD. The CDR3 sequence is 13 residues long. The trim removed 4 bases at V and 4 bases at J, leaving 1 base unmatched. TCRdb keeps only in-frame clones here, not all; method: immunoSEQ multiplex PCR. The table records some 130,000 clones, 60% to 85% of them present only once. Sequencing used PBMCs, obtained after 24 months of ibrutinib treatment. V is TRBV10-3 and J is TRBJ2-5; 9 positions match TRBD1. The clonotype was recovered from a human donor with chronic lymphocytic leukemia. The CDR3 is CAISGQGGETQYF. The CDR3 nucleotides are TGTGCCATCAGTGGACAGGGGGGAGAGACCCAGTACTTC.